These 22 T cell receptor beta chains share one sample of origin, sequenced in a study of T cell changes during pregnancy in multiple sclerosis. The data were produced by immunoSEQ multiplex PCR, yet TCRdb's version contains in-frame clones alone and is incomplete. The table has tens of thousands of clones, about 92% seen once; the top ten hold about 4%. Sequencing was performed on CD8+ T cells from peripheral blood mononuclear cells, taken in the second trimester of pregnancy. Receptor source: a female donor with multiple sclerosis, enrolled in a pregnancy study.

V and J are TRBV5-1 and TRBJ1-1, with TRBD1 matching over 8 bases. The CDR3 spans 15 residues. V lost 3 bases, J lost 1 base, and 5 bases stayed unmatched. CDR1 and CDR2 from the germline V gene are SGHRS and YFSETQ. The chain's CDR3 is CASSSPGQANTEAFF. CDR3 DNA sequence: TGCGCCAGCAGCTCCCCGGGACAGGCGAACACTGAAGCTTTCTTT.

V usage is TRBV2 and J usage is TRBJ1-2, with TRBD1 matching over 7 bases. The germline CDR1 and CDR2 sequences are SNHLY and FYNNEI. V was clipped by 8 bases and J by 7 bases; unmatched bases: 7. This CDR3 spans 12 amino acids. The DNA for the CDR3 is TGTGCCAGCCTGACAGGGCCTTCTGGCTACACCTTC. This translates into CASLTGPSGYTF.

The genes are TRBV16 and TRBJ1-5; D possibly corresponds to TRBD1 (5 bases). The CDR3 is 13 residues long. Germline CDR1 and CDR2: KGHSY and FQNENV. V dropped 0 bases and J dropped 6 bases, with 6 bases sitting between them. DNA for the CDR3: TGTGCCAGCAGCCAATCAGGGGTTCAGCCCCAGCATTTT. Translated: CASSQSGVQPQHF.

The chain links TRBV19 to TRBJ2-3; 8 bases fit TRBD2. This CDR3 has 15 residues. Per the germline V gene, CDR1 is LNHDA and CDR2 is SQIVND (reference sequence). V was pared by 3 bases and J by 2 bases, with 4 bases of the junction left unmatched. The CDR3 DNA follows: TGTGCCAGTAGTATCGGGACTAGTAACACAGATACGCAGTATTTT. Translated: CASSIGTSNTDTQYF.

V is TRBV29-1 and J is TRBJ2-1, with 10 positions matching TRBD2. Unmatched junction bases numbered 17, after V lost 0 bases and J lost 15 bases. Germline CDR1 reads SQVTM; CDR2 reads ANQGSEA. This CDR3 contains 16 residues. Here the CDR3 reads CSVEDQTSGAPRPLFF. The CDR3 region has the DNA TGCAGCGTTGAAGACCAAACTAGCGGGGCCCCAAGGCCCCTGTTCTTC.

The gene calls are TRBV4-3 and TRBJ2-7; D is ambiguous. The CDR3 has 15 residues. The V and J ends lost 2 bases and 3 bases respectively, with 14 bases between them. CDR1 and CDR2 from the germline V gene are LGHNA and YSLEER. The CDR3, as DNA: TGCGCCAGCAGCCAATCCGATAGCCCCTACTACGAGCAGTACTTC. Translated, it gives CASSQSDSPYYEQYF.

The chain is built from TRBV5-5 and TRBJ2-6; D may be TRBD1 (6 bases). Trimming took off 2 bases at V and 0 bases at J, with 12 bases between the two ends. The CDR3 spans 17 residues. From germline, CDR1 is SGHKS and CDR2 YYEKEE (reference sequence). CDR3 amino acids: CASSFWDIHSGANVLTF. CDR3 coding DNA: TGTGCCAGCAGCTTCTGGGACATTCACTCTGGGGCCAACGTCCTGACTTTC.

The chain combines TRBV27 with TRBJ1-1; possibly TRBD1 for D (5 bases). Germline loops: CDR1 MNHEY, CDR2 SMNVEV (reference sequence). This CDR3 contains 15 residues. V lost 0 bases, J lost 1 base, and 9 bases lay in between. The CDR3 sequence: CASSLSGLPNTEAFF. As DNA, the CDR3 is TGTGCCAGCAGTTTATCGGGGCTACCGAACACTGAAGCTTTCTTT.

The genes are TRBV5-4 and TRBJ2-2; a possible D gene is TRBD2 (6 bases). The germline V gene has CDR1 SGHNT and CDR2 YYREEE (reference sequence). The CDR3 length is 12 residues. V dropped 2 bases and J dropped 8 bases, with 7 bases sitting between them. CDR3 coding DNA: TGTGCCAGCAGCTTCGGGAGAGGGGAGCTGTTTTTT. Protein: CASSFGRGELFF.

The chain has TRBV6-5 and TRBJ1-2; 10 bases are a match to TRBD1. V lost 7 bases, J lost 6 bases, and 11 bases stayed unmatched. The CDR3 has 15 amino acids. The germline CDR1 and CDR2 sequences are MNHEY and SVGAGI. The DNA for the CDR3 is TGTGCCAGCATTTCACCCGGACAGGGGGAGGATGGCTACACCTTC. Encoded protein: CASISPGQGEDGYTF.

In nucleotides, the CDR3 is TGCGCCAGCAGCCCCTCGACAGGGACCCCCTACGAGCAGTACTTC. Translating it yields CASSPSTGTPYEQYF. V usage is TRBV4-1 and J usage is TRBJ2-7; 7 bases map to TRBD1. Germline loops: CDR1 MGHRA, CDR2 YSYEKL. V was clipped by 4 bases and J by 2 bases; unmatched bases: 8. This CDR3 contains 15 residues.

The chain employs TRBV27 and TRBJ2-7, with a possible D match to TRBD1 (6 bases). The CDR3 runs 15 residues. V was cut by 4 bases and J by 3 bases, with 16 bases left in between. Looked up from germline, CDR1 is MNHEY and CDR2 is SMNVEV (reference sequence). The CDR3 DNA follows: TGTGCCAGCAGTTCCCCACGTGGACAGAACTACGAGCAGTACTTC. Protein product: CASSSPRGQNYEQYF.

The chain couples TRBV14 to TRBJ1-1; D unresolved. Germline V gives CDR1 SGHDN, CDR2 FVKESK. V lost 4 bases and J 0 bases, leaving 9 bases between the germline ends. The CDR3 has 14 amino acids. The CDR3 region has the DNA TGTGCCAGCAGCCCTCTTGGCATGAACACTGAAGCTTTCTTT. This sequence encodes CASSPLGMNTEAFF.

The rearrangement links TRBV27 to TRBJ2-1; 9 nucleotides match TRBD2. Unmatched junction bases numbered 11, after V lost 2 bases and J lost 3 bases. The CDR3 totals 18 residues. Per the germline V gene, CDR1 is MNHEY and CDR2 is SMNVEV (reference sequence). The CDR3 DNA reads TGTGCCAGCAGTTTAAGACTAGCGGTTACTAGAGACTACAATGAGCAGTTCTTC. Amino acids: CASSLRLAVTRDYNEQFF.

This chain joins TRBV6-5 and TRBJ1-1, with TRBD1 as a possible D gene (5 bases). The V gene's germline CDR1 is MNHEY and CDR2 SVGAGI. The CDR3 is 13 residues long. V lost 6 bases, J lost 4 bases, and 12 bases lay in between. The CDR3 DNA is TGTGCCAGCAGCTTATTAAGGGGCACTGAAGCTTTCTTT. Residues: CASSLLRGTEAFF.

The CDR3 bases are TGTGCCAGCAGCTTGGAAGGGGCTAATGAAAAACTGTTTTTT. Protein product: CASSLEGANEKLFF. V gene TRBV7-9 combines with J gene TRBJ1-4; perhaps TRBD1 as D (5 bases). The CDR3 length is 14 residues. Germline V gives CDR1 SEHNR, CDR2 FQNEAQ (reference sequence). V was shortened by 3 bases and J by 3 bases, with 8 bases between the two germline ends.

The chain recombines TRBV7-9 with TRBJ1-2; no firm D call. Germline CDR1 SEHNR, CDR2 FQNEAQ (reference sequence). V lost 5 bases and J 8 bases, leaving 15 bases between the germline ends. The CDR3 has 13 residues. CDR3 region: CASSPPERYGYTF. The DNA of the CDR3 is TGTGCCAGCAGCCCCCCCGAGAGATACGGCTACACCTTC.

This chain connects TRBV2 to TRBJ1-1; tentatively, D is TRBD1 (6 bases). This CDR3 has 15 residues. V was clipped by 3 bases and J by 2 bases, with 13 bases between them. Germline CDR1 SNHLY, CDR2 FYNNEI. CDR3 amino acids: CASSEVQGINTEAFF. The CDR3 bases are TGTGCCAGCAGTGAGGTACAGGGCATAAACACTGAAGCTTTCTTT.

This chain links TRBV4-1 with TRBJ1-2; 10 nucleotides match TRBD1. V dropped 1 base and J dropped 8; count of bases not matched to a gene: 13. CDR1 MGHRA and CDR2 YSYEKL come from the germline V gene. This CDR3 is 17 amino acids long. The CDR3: CASSQAPLGQGVEGYTF. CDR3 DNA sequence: TGCGCCAGCAGCCAAGCGCCTTTAGGACAGGGGGTGGAAGGCTACACCTTC.

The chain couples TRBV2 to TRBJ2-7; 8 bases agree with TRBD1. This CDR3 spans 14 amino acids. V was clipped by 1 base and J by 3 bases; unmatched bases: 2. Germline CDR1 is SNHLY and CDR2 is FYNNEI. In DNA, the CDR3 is TGTGCCAGCAGTGAAGACAGGGGGGTCTACGAGCAGTACTTC. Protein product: CASSEDRGVYEQYF. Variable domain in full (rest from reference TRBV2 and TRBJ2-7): EPEVTQTPSHQVTQMGQEVILRCVPISNHLYFYWYRQILGQKVEFLVSFYNNEISEKSEIFDDQFSVERPDGSNFTLKIRSTKLEDSAMYFCASSEDRGVYEQYFGPGTRLTVT.

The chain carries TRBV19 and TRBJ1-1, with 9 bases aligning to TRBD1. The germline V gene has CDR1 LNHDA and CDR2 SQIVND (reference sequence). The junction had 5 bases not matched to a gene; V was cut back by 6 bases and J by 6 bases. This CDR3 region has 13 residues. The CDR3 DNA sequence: TGTGCCAGTAGCGAAAGGGACAGGGCTGAAGCTTTCTTT. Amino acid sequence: CASSERDRAEAFF.

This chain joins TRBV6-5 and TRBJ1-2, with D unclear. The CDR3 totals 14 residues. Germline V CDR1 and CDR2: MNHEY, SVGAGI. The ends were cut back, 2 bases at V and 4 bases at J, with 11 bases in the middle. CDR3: CASSYRETFYGYTF. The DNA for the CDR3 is TGTGCCAGCAGTTACCGCGAAACTTTCTATGGCTACACCTTC.